The 26 T cell receptor beta chains listed next were all sequenced from one sample in a study of cytomegalovirus exposure and HLA in healthy donors. Primers: 60 Vbeta forward and 13 Jbeta reverse. Clones were read by immunoSEQ multiplex PCR, and TCRdb kept only the in-frame ones, dropping some. Among about 90,000 clones listed, about 67% were seen once. Sequenced material: PBMCs. These receptors were obtained from a woman aged 18-30 years in good health and CMV-seropositive.

The rearrangement links TRBV2 to TRBJ1-2, with D possibly matching TRBD1 (6 bases). The ends were cut back, 1 base at V and 6 bases at J, with 9 bases in the middle. The germline gives CDR1 SNHLY, CDR2 FYNNEI. The CDR3 sequence is 13 residues long. The CDR3: CASSEGGQDGYTF. In DNA, the CDR3 is TGTGCCAGCAGTGAAGGGGGGCAGGATGGCTACACCTTC.

The rearrangement joins TRBV28 to TRBJ2-7; 12 bases fit TRBD2. Germline CDR1 MDHEN, CDR2 SYDVKM. V trimming: 4 bases; J trimming: 3 bases; junction bases outside the gene matches: 1. The CDR3 consists of 14 residues. CDR3 region: CASSSSGRDYEQYF. Here the CDR3 DNA reads TGTGCCAGCAGTTCTAGCGGGAGGGACTACGAGCAGTACTTC.

The genes are TRBV6-6 and TRBJ2-7, with D perhaps matching TRBD2 (6 bases). The CDR3 sequence is 13 residues long. Trimming shortened V by 8 bases and J by 2 bases, and 13 bases separated the two germline ends. Germline V CDR1 and CDR2: MNHNY, SVGAGI (reference sequence). DNA for the CDR3: TGTGCCAGCCGCGGGACCGGTACCTACGAGCAGTACTTC. It translates to CASRGTGTYEQYF.

Only a few counts were recorded for this clone. The chain joins TRBV28 to TRBJ2-3; 7 bases are a match to TRBD1. The CDR3 contains 12 residues. After removal of 5 bases from V and 6 bases from J, the junction contained 2 bases not matched to a gene. The germline V gene encodes CDR1 MDHEN and CDR2 SYDVKM. The CDR3 loop is CASSEDRDTQYF. CDR3 in DNA: TGTGCCAGCAGTGAGGACAGGGATACGCAGTATTTT.

The chain employs TRBV18 and TRBJ2-1; TRBD1 is a possible D gene (6 bases). Germline CDR1 is KGHSH and CDR2 is LQKENI. This CDR3 has 16 residues. V lost 6 bases, J lost 0 bases, and 15 bases lay in between. CDR3 DNA: TGTGCCAGCTCTGGGGGTACAGGGAGCTCCTACAATGAGCAGTTCTTC. Translating gives CASSGGTGSSYNEQFF.

The chain combines TRBV30 with TRBJ1-6; D call uncertain. Trimming pared 0 bases from V and 8 bases from J, leaving 11 bases between. The germline CDR1 and CDR2 sequences are GTSNPN and SVGIG (reference sequence). CDR3 length: 14 residues. CDR3 sequence: CAWSVRGIDSPLHF. The CDR3, as DNA: TGTGCCTGGAGTGTACGGGGAATTGATTCACCCCTCCACTTT.

This sequence joins TRBV5-6 and TRBJ2-5, with a weak D call TRBD1 (6 bases). From germline, CDR1 is SGHDT and CDR2 YYEEEE. The V end was cut by 7 bases, the J end by 0 bases, with 10 bases between. The CDR3 contains 13 residues. CDR3 nucleotide sequence: TGTGCCAGCGTCAGGACAGACCAAGAGACCCAGTACTTC. This gives the protein CASVRTDQETQYF.

The chain joins TRBV4-3 to TRBJ2-7; a weak D match, TRBD1 (5 bases). The CDR3 consists of 17 residues. Germline loops: CDR1 LGHNA, CDR2 YSLEER. The V gene lost 0 bases and the J gene lost 0 bases, with 15 bases spanning the gap. CDR3 nucleotides: TGCGCCAGCAGCCAAGAATGGCTCAGGGTGGGCTCCTACGAGCAGTACTTC. It translates to CASSQEWLRVGSYEQYF.

The J gene is TRBJ2-1, the V gene TRBV7-9; 10 nucleotides agree with TRBD2. CDR1 is SEHNR, CDR2 FQNEAQ, per germline (reference sequence). Unmatched junction bases numbered 8, after V lost 4 bases and J lost 8 bases. CDR3 size: 15 residues. The CDR3 spells CASSSVPSGSYEQFF. In nucleotides, the CDR3 is TGTGCCAGCAGCTCAGTCCCTAGCGGGAGTTATGAGCAGTTCTTC.

This chain uses TRBV27 with TRBJ1-6; D is possibly TRBD1 (5 bases). CDR3 length: 18 residues. Trimming cost V 7 bases and J 0 bases, with 19 bases left between them. The germline gives CDR1 MNHEY, CDR2 SMNVEV (reference sequence). The DNA for the CDR3 is TGTGCCAGCACCTCTTCGGGACTGATGAGCTCCTATAATTCACCCCTCCACTTT. Translation gives CASTSSGLMSSYNSPLHF.

The chain links TRBV2 to TRBJ1-1; D remains unclear. Deletions cut 3 bases from V and 6 bases from J, with 5 bases between. The CDR3 is 11 amino acids. Germline assignment: CDR1 SNHLY and CDR2 FYNNEI. The CDR3 is CASSDSAEAFF. CDR3 nucleotide sequence: TGTGCCAGCAGTGACTCAGCTGAAGCTTTCTTT.

V is TRBV4-3 and J is TRBJ2-1; 8 positions match TRBD2. CDR1 and CDR2 from the germline V gene are LGHNA and YSLEER. There are 15 residues in the CDR3. Trimming removed 3 bases from V and 5 bases from J; junction bases left unmatched: 6. This CDR3 reads CASSHAGGVDNEQFF. DNA of the CDR3: TGCGCCAGCAGCCACGCCGGGGGGGTCGACAATGAGCAGTTCTTC.

The chain links TRBV9 to TRBJ2-3; D remains unclear. Germline V lookup: CDR1 SGDLS, CDR2 YYNGEE. V was shortened by 4 bases and J by 2 bases, with 14 bases between the two germline ends. This CDR3 contains 15 residues. CDR3 sequence (DNA): TGTGCCAGCAGCCCCCAACCGGGTCACACAGATACGCAGTATTTT. Its translation is CASSPQPGHTDTQYF.

The chain joins TRBV7-9 to TRBJ1-4; TRBD1 matches at 8 bases. The CDR3 contains 14 residues. V lost 4 bases, J lost 8 bases, and 6 bases stayed unmatched. Germline V gives CDR1 SEHNR, CDR2 FQNEAQ (reference sequence). In nucleotides, the CDR3 is TGTGCCAGCAGCTCGACAGGGGTAAAAGAAAAACTGTTTTTT. Translation gives CASSSTGVKEKLFF. The variable domain in full, with the rest retrieved from reference TRBV7-9 and TRBJ1-4, is DTGVSQNPRHKITKRGQNVTFRCDPISEHNRLYWYRQTLGQGPEFLTYFQNEAQLEKSRLLSDRFSAERPKGSFSTLEIQRTEQGDSAMYLCASSSTGVKEKLFFGSGTQLSVL.

This clone has more than one count but fewer than ten. V and J are TRBV27 and TRBJ2-3; tentatively, D is TRBD2 (5 bases). V shed 3 bases and J shed 4 bases, with 11 bases lying between them. This CDR3 is 14 amino acids long. Germline V gene lookup returns CDR1 MNHEY and CDR2 SMNVEV (reference sequence). CDR3 nucleotides: TGTGCCAGCAGTTTTATGGGGAGCGCAGATACGCAGTATTTT. It translates to CASSFMGSADTQYF.

The J gene is TRBJ2-1, the V gene TRBV28; D perhaps matches TRBD2 (6 bases). V dropped 6 bases and J dropped 3 bases, with 21 bases sitting between them. This CDR3 has 17 amino acids. Germline CDR1 MDHEN, CDR2 SYDVKM. DNA of the CDR3: TGTGCCAGCAGCTCGGGAGTCGGTCCCCCTTACTACAATGAGCAGTTCTTC. Protein sequence: CASSSGVGPPYYNEQFF.

CDR3 nucleotide sequence: TGTGCCAGCTCCTCACAGGGGATAAGAAACAATGAGCAGTTCTTC. This translates into CASSSQGIRNNEQFF. The J gene is TRBJ2-1, the V gene TRBV18; TRBD1 aligns across 7 bases. This CDR3 is 15 amino acids long. V shed 6 bases, J shed 5 bases, and the junction held 10 bases outside the gene matches. Per germline, CDR1 KGHSH and CDR2 LQKENI.

The V and J genes are TRBV15 and TRBJ2-2; perhaps TRBD2 as D (5 bases). Between the trimmed V and J ends, which lost 0 bases and 1 base, there was a span of 9 bases. Germline CDR1 is LNHNV and CDR2 is YYDKDF (reference sequence). This CDR3 is 16 amino acids long. CDR3 sequence: CATSRDRLLNTGELFF. CDR3 coding DNA: TGTGCCACCAGCAGAGATCGACTATTGAACACCGGGGAGCTGTTTTTT.

The J gene is TRBJ1-6, the V gene TRBV7-2; TRBD1 matches 7 bases. There are 14 residues in the CDR3. V lost 3 bases and J lost 8; bases outside the gene matches: 4. From germline, CDR1 is SGHTA and CDR2 FQGNSA. CDR3: CASSLQGGDSPLHF. Here the CDR3 DNA reads TGTGCCAGCAGCTTGCAGGGGGGAGATTCACCCCTCCACTTT.

The chain couples TRBV4-2 to TRBJ1-1; the D gene is possibly TRBD1 (5 bases). The germline V gene has CDR1 LGHNA and CDR2 YNFKEQ. V was trimmed by 1 base and J by 6 bases, leaving 15 bases between them. CDR3 size: 15 residues. The CDR3 reads CASSQGSQGISEAFF. CDR3 in DNA: TGTGCCAGCAGCCAAGGGTCTCAGGGAATTTCTGAAGCTTTCTTT.

The chain couples TRBV6-1 to TRBJ2-7; TRBD2 matches 9 bases. CDR1 and CDR2 from the germline V gene are MNHNS and SASEGT. The CDR3 has 17 amino acids. With V trimmed by 2 bases and J by 3 bases, 11 bases remained unmatched. CDR3 sequence: CASSEPAGLAGYYEQYF. CDR3 DNA: TGTGCCAGCAGTGAACCCGCAGGGCTAGCGGGGTACTACGAGCAGTACTTC.

This clone was detected only a few times. V and J are TRBV10-2 and TRBJ2-1, with 12 positions matching TRBD2. The ends lost 5 bases at V and 7 bases at J; junction bases unmatched: 9. CDR3 size: 16 residues. CDR1 and CDR2 (germline): WSHSY, SAAADI. CDR3 protein: CASSPLAGGPRNEQFF. In DNA form, the CDR3 reads TGCGCCAGCAGTCCCCTAGCGGGAGGGCCCAGGAATGAGCAGTTCTTC.

This chain connects TRBV29-1 to TRBJ2-7; 8 bases are shared with TRBD1. The CDR3 has 13 residues. Looked up from germline, CDR1 is SQVTM and CDR2 is ANQGSEA. With 6 bases clipped from V and 0 bases from J, the junction kept 4 bases outside the gene matches. CDR3 nucleotide sequence: TGCAGCGTACGGACAGGGAACTCCTACGAGCAGTACTTC. It encodes CSVRTGNSYEQYF.

V usage is TRBV7-2 and J usage is TRBJ2-3, with D perhaps matching TRBD1 (7 bases). Germline loops: CDR1 SGHTA, CDR2 FQGNSA. The CDR3 length is 14 residues. V lost 7 bases and J 3 bases, leaving 14 bases between the germline ends. In DNA, the CDR3 is TGTGCCAGCATGAGGAGGGGGCGAACAGATACGCAGTATTTT. Residues: CASMRRGRTDTQYF.

This clone was observed a handful of times. In DNA form, the CDR3 reads TGTGCCAGCCTACGGACTAGCGGGGGGGCAGAGACCCAGTACTTC. It specifies CASLRTSGGAETQYF. V and J are TRBV6-1 and TRBJ2-5; 15 bases map to TRBD2. This CDR3 has 15 amino acids. V was clipped by 8 bases and J by 4 bases; unmatched bases: 5. Germline V gene lookup returns CDR1 MNHNS and CDR2 SASEGT.

V and J are TRBV7-2 and TRBJ2-2; 8 bases fit TRBD1. This CDR3 has 14 residues. Germline CDR1 is SGHTA and CDR2 is FQGNSA. The junction had 4 bases not matched to a gene; V was cut back by 5 bases and J by 5 bases. In nucleotides, the CDR3 is TGTGCCAGCAGCGTAGGACAGGGAACCGGGGAGCTGTTTTTT. It yields the protein CASSVGQGTGELFF.